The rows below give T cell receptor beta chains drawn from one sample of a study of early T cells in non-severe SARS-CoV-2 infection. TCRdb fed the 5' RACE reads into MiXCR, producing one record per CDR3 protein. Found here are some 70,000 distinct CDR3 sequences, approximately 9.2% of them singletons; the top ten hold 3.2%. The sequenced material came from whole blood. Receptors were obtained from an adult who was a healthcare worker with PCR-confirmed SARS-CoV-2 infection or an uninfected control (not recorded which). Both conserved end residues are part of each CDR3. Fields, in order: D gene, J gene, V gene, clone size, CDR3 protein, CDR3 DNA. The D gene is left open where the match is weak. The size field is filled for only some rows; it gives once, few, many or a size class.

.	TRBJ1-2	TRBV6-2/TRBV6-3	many	CASSSPIAGVAARGYTF	TGTGCCAGCAGTTCCCCCATCGCAGGGGTGGCAGCTCGGGGCTACACCTTC
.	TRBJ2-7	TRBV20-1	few	CSASGTGGEQYF	TGCAGTGCTAGCGGGACCGGCGGCGAGCAGTACTTC
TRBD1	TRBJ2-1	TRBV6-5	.	CASSSTGTAYNEQFF	TGTGCCAGCAGTTCCACCGGGACAGCTTACAATGAGCAGTTCTTC
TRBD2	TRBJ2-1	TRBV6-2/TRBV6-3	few	CASSYSRLAGGQNELF	TGTGCCAGCAGTTACTCCAGGCTAGCGGGAGGCCAAAATGAGCTCTTC
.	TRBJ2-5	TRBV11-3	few	CASSQGGGETQYF	TGTGCCAGCAGCCAGGGTGGAGGAGAGACCCAGTACTTC
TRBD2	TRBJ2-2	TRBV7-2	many	CASSFSGTNTGELFF	TGTGCCAGCAGTTTCAGCGGGACGAACACCGGGGAGCTGTTTTTT
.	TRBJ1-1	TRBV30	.	CAWSVQPNTEAFF	TGTGCCTGGAGTGTACAGCCGAACACTGAAGCTTTCTTT
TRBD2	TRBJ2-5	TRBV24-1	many	CATAGLAGGGQETQYF	TGTGCCACGGCTGGACTAGCGGGAGGCGGTCAAGAGACCCAGTACTTC
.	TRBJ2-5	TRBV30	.	CAWKVWGRETQYF	TGTGCCTGGAAAGTCTGGGGACGAGAGACCCAGTACTTC
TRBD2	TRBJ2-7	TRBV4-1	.	CASSQRTSGRTEQYF	TGCGCCAGCAGCCAACGGACTAGCGGGAGAACCGAGCAGTACTTC
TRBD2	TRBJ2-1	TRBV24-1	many	CATSDSITSVISNEQFF	TGTGCCACCAGTGATTCCATTACTAGCGTGATATCCAATGAGCAGTTCTTC
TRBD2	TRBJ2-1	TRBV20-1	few	CSARRGGNVNEQFF	TGCAGTGCTAGGCGGGGGGGAAATGTTAATGAGCAGTTCTTC
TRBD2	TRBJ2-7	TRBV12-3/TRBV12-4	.	CASTEASGSYEQYF	TGTGCCAGCACCGAAGCTAGCGGGTCCTACGAGCAGTACTTC
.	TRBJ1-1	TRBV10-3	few	CAISARGADEAFF	TGTGCCATCAGTGCCCGTGGAGCAGACGAAGCTTTCTTT
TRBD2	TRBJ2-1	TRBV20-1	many	CSATDSGSRSYNEQFF	TGCAGTGCTACCGATAGCGGGAGTAGGTCCTACAATGAGCAGTTCTTC
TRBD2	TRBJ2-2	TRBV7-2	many	CASRITSGSTGELFF	TGTGCCAGCAGAATAACTAGCGGGAGCACCGGGGAGCTGTTTTTT
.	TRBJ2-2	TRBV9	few	CASIATRTPGSCFF	.
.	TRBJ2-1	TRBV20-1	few	CSASETTYNEQFF	TGCAGTGCTAGCGAGACAACCTACAATGAGCAGTTCTTC
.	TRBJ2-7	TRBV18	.	CASSPRPGLFYEQYF	TGTGCCAGCTCACCGCGTCCAGGCCTTTTCTACGAGCAGTACTTC
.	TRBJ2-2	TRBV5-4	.	CASSLAPGANTGELFF	TGTGCCAGCAGCTTGGCTCCTGGCGCGAACACCGGGGAGCTGTTTTTT
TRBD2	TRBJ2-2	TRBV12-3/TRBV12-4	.	CASRSGRGTGELFF	TGTGCCAGCAGGAGCGGGAGAGGGACCGGGGAGCTGTTTTTT
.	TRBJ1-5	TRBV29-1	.	CSVEPRVGQPQHF	TGCAGCGTTGAACCCAGGGTTGGTCAGCCCCAGCATTTT
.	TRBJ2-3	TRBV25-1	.	CASSEVPGPLSTDTQYF	TGTGCCAGCAGTGAAGTCCCAGGGCCCCTAAGCACAGATACGCAGTATTTT
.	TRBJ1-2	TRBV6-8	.	CACSYGQENGYTF	TGTGCCTGCAGTTATGGGCAGGAAAATGGCTACACCTTC
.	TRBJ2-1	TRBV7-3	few	CASSLDSSYNEQFF	TGTGCCAGCAGCTTAGACAGCTCCTACAATGAGCAGTTCTTC
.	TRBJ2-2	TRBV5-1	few	CASVAELNTGELFF	TGCGCCAGCGTAGCGGAGTTGAACACCGGGGAGCTGTTTTTT
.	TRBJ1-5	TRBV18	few	CASSPQGNNQPQHF	TGTGCCAGCTCACCTCAGGGGAACAATCAGCCCCAGCATTTT
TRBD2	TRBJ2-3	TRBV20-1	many	CSGTSGRSLPTDTQYF	TGCAGTGGGACTAGCGGGAGGTCGCTCCCCACAGATACGCAGTATTTT
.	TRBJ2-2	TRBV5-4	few	CASSKGTQNTGELFF	TGTGCCAGCAGCAAAGGGACACAGAACACCGGGGAGCTGTTTTTT
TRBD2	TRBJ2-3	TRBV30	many	CAWKEREGANTQYF	TGTGCCTGGAAGGAGCGGGAGGGGGCAAATACGCAGTATTTT
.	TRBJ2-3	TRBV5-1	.	CASSSTGLGTDTQYF	TGCGCCAGCAGCTCGACGGGACTTGGCACAGATACGCAGTATTTT
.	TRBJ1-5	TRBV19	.	CASSLQVFSNQPQHF	TGTGCCAGTAGTCTACAGGTGTTTAGCAATCAGCCCCAGCATTTT
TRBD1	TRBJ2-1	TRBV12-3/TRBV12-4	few	CASSLLGQGRYEQFF	TGTGCCAGCAGTTTACTGGGACAGGGGAGGTATGAGCAGTTCTTC
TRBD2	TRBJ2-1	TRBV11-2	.	CASRASGRTYNEQFF	TGTGCCAGCAGGGCTAGCGGGAGGACCTACAATGAGCAGTTCTTC
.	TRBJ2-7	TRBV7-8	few	CASSNMGGPYEQYF	TGTGCCAGCAGCAATATGGGGGGGCCTTACGAGCAGTACTTC
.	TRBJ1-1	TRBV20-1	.	CSARGREKAFF	TGCAGTGCTAGAGGGCGAGAGAAAGCTTTCTTT
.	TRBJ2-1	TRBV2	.	CASSVGRYNEQFF	TGTGCCAGCAGTGTAGGTAGATACAATGAGCAGTTCTTC
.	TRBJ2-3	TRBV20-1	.	CSARDSGTDTQYF	TGCAGTGCTAGGGACAGCGGCACAGATACGCAGTATTTT
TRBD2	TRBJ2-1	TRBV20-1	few	CSAPRLAGSYNEQFF	TGCAGTGCCCCAAGACTAGCGGGCTCATACAATGAGCAGTTCTTC
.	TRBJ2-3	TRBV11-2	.	CASSSPADTQYF	TGTGCCAGCAGCTCACCGGCAGATACGCAGTATTTT
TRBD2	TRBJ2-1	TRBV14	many	CASRPFTSGSSNEQFF	TGTGCCAGCAGACCCTTTACTAGCGGGAGTTCGAATGAGCAGTTCTTC
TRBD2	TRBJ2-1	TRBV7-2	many	CASSSSGGSYNEQFF	TGTGCCAGCAGCTCCTCGGGAGGCTCCTACAATGAGCAGTTCTTC
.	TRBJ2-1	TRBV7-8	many	CASSSRRESYNEQFF	TGTGCCAGCAGCTCCAGACGGGAGTCCTACAATGAGCAGTTCTTC
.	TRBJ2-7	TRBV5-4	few	CASSSTQAPYEQYF	TGTGCCAGCAGCTCTACACAGGCCCCCTACGAGCAGTACTTC
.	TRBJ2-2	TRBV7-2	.	CASSSAGTLAGELFF	TGTGCCAGCAGCTCAGCCGGGACGCTCGCCGGGGAGCTGTTTTTT
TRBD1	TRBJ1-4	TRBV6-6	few	CASRPGGEKLFF	TGTGCCAGCAGACCAGGGGGGGAAAAACTGTTTTTT
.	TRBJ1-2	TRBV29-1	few	CSVASAWRRGYTF	TGCAGCGTTGCGTCTGCGTGGCGCCGCGGCTACACCTTC
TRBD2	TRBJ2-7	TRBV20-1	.	CSASSGTSDSYEQYF	TGCAGTGCTAGTTCAGGGACTAGCGATTCCTACGAGCAGTACTTC
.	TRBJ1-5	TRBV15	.	CATNDSPSNQPQHF	TGTGCCACCAACGACAGCCCTAGCAATCAGCCCCAGCATTTT
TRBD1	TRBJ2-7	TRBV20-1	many	CSASGGTDYEQYF	TGCAGTGCTAGTGGTGGGACAGACTACGAGCAGTACTTC
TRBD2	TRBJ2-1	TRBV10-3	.	CAISFGLENNEQFF	TGTGCCATCAGCTTCGGACTAGAGAACAATGAGCAGTTCTTC
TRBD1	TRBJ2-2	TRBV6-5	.	CASSSRGLVGELFF	TGTGCCAGCAGTTCCAGGGGGTTAGTCGGGGAGCTGTTTTTT
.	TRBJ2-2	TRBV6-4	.	CASSLFTGGNTGELFF	TGTGCCAGCAGCCTTTTTACCGGGGGGAACACCGGGGAGCTGTTTTTT
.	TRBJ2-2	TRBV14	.	CASSQVLGAGATGELFF	TGTGCCAGCAGCCAAGTCCTTGGGGCAGGGGCGACCGGGGAGCTGTTTTTT